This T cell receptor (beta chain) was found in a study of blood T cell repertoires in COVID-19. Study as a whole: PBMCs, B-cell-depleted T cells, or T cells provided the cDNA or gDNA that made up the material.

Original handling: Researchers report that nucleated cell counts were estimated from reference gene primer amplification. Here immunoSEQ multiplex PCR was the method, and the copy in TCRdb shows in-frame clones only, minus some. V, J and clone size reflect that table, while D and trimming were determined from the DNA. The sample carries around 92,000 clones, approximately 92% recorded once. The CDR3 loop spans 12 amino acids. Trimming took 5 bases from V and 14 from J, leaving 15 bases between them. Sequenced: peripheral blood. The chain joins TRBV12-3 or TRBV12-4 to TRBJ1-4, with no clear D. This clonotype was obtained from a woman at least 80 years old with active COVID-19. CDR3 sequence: CASSPTEEFLFF. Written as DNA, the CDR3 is TGTGCCAGCAGTCCTACAGAAGAGTTTCTGTTTTTT.